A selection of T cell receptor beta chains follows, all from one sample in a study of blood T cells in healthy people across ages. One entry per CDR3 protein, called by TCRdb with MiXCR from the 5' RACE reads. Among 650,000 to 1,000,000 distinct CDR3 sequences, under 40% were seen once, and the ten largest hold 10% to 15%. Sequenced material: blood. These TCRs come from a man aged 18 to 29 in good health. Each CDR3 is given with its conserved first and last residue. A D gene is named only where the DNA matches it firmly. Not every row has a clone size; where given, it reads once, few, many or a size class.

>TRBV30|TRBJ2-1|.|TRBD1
CAWNRDRSRNEQFF
TGTGCCTGGAACCGGGACAGGAGCAGGAATGAGCAGTTCTTC
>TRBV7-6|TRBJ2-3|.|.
CASSKGVDTQYF
TGTGCCAGCAGCAAAGGGGTGGATACGCAGTATTTT
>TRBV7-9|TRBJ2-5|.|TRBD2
CASSVDGLVLEQYF
TGTGCCAGCAGCGTTGACGGACTAGTTTTGGAGCAGTACTTC
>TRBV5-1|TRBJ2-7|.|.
CASSRYPDLDYEQYF
TGCGCCAGCAGCCGATACCCGGACTTAGACTACGAGCAGTACTTC
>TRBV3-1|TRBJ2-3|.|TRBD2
CASSQDGLADTSTDTQYF
TGTGCCAGCAGCCAAGACGGACTAGCTGACACTAGCACAGATACGCAGTATTTT
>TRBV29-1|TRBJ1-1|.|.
CSVVLGFGTDTEAFF
TGCAGCGTCGTCCTGGGTTTCGGGACCGACACTGAAGCTTTCTTT
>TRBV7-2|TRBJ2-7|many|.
CASSEDFYEQYF
TGTGCCAGCAGCGAAGACTTTTACGAGCAGTACTTC
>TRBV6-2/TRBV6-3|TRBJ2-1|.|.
CASSRDTSGNEQFF
TGTGCCAGCAGTCGGGACACCAGTGGAAATGAGCAGTTCTTC
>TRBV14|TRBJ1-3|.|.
CASSPQPSGNTIYF
TGTGCCAGCAGCCCCCAGCCCTCTGGAAACACCATATATTTT
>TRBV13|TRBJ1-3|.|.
CASSHRDGYSGNTIYF
TGTGCCAGCAGCCACCGGGACGGATACTCTGGAAACACCATATATTTT
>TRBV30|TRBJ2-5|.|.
CAWSAEFGETQYF
TGTGCCTGGAGTGCGGAGTTTGGGGAGACCCAGTACTTC
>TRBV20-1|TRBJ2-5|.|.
CSARDINPAGETQYF
TGCAGTGCTAGAGATATAAACCCGGCCGGAGAGACCCAGTACTTC
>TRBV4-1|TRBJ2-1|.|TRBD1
CASSQVAGGWNGQFF
TGCGCCAGCAGCCAAGTGGCAGGGGGCTGGAATGGGCAGTTCTTC
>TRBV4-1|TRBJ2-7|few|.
CASSQGDQATYEQYF
TGCGCCAGCAGCCAGGGGGATCAGGCGACCTACGAGCAGTACTTC
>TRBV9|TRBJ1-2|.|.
CASSVGLRNYGYTF
TGTGCCAGCAGCGTAGGGCTCCGGAACTATGGCTACACCTTC
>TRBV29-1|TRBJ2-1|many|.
CSVEERDNEQFF
TGCAGCGTTGAAGAAAGGGACAATGAGCAGTTCTTC
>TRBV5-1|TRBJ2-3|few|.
CASSLEGRVATDTQYF
TGCGCCAGCAGCTTGGAGGGCAGGGTAGCGACAGATACGCAGTATTTT
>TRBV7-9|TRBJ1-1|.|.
CASSPDEAFF
TGTGCCAGCAGCCCCGATGAAGCTTTCTTT
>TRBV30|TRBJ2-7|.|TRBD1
CAWSLGTGGTNEQYF
TGTGCCTGGAGTCTCGGGACAGGGGGCACCAACGAGCAGTACTTC
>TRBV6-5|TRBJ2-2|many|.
CASSRTGELFF
TGTGCCAGCAGTCGGACCGGGGAGCTGTTTTTT
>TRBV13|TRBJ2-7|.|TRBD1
CASSSDPGTGSIEQYF
TGTGCCAGCAGCTCAGACCCCGGGACAGGGAGTATAGAGCAGTACTTC
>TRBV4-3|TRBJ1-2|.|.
CASSPLGSPGSDGYTF
TGCGCCAGCAGCCCGTTGGGCAGCCCGGGGTCTGATGGCTACACCTTC
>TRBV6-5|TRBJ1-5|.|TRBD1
CASRRTGYSNQPQHF
TGTGCCAGCAGACGGACAGGTTATAGCAATCAGCCCCAGCATTTT
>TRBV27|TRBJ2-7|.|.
CASSLSYASSYEQYF
TGTGCCAGCAGTTTAAGCTACGCGAGCTCCTACGAGCAGTACTTC
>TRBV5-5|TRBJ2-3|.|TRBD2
CASSTSGVRDTQYF
TGTGCCAGCAGTACTAGCGGGGTCAGAGATACGCAGTATTTT
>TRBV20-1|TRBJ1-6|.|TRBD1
CSARDQDRGYNSPLHF
TGCAGTGCTAGAGATCAGGACAGGGGATATAATTCACCCCTCCACTTT
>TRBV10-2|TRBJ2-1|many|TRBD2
CASSGGLSGHEQFF
TGCGCCAGCAGTGGGGGACTATCAGGACATGAGCAGTTCTTC
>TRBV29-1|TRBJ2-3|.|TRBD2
CSVAHSGATDTQYF
TGCAGCGTTGCACACAGCGGGGCCACAGATACGCAGTATTTT
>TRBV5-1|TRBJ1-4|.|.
CASSLGVTQEKLFF
TGCGCCAGCAGCTTGGGAGTCACCCAAGAAAAACTGTTTTTT
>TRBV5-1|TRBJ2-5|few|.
CASSFEGRLETQYF
TGCGCCAGCAGCTTCGAGGGCAGGCTGGAGACCCAGTACTTC
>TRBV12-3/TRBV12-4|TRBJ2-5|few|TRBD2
CASTGGLGETQYF
TGTGCCAGCACCGGGGGACTAGGAGAGACCCAGTACTTC
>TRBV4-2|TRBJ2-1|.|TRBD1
CASSQEGPRIGGGEQFF
TGTGCCAGCAGCCAAGAGGGGCCACGTATAGGGGGCGGTGAGCAGTTCTTC
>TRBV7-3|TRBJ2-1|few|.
CASSQGYAEQFF
TGTGCCAGCAGCCAGGGGTATGCTGAGCAGTTCTTC
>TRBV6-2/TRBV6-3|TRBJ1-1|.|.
CASSYKTGLREDTEAFF
TGTGCCAGCAGTTACAAAACAGGCCTTCGGGAAGACACTGAAGCTTTCTTT
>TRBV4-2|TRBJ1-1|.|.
CACSPARGQSNTEAFF
TGTGCCTGCAGTCCCGCGAGAGGACAGTCGAACACTGAAGCTTTCTTT
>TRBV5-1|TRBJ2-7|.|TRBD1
CASTARDSGYNEQYF
TGCGCCAGCACGGCCCGGGACAGTGGCTACAATGAGCAGTACTTC
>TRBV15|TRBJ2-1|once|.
CATSRAKSSYNEQFF
TGTGCCACCAGCAGAGCGAAGAGCTCCTACAATGAGCAGTTCTTC
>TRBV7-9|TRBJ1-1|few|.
CASSLEWQSPEAFF
TGTGCCAGCAGCTTAGAGTGGCAGTCCCCTGAAGCTTTCTTT